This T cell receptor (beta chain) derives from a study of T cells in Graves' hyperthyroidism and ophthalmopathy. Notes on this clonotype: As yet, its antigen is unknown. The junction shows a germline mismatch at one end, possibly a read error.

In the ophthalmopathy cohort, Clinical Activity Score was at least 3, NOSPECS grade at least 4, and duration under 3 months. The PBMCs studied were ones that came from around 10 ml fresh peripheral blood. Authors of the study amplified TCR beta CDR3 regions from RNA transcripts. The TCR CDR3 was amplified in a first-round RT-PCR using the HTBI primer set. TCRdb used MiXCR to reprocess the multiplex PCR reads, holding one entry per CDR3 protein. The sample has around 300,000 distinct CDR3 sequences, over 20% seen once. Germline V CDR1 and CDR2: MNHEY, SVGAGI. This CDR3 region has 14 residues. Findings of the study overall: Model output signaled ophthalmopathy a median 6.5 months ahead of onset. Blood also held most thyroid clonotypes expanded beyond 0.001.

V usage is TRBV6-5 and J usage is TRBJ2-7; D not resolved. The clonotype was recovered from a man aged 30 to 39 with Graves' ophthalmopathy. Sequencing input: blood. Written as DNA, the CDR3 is TGTGCCAGCAGTTCCGACTCTTCCTCCTACGAGCGGTACTTC. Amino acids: CASSSDSSSYERYF.